One sample yielded the 6 T cell receptor beta chains listed below, sequenced in a study of cytomegalovirus exposure and HLA in healthy donors. It was with 60 Vbeta and 13 Jbeta primers that the PCR ran. Assay used: immunoSEQ multiplex PCR; TCRdb lists only in-frame clones, some missing. Of roughly 100,000 clones in the sample, 70% to 75% were seen once. Source material: PBMCs. All receptors come from a man in his forties or fifties in good health and CMV-seronegative.

This CDR3 reads CASSLRIGEAYEQFF. The CDR3 coding sequence is TGCGCCAGCAGCTTGAGGATTGGAGAGGCGTATGAGCAGTTCTTC. The chain employs TRBV5-1 and TRBJ2-1; D gene unclear. This CDR3 has 15 amino acids. Per the germline V gene, CDR1 is SGHRS and CDR2 is YFSETQ. The V gene lost 1 base and the J gene lost 8 bases, with 16 bases spanning the gap.

The chain combines TRBV19 with TRBJ1-6; 7 bases are a match to TRBD1. The junction had 5 bases not matched to a gene; V was cut back by 6 bases and J by 9 bases. This CDR3 comprises 13 residues. From germline, CDR1 is LNHDA and CDR2 SQIVND (reference sequence). CDR3 amino acids: CASSDRDVSPLHF. The CDR3 DNA sequence: TGTGCCAGTAGCGACAGGGATGTTTCACCCCTCCACTTT.

This clone turned up a few times. This chain links TRBV2 with TRBJ2-2, with TRBD2 identical over 7 bases. CDR1 SNHLY and CDR2 FYNNEI come from the germline V gene. The CDR3 runs 17 residues. V lost 6 bases and J lost 0; bases outside the gene matches: 10. CDR3 sequence: CASRPGGRISNTGELFF. In DNA, the CDR3 is TGTGCCAGCAGGCCGGGGGGACGCATATCGAACACCGGGGAGCTGTTTTTT. Full variable domain (rest looked up from reference TRBV2 and TRBJ2-2): EPEVTQTPSHQVTQMGQEVILRCVPISNHLYFYWYRQILGQKVEFLVSFYNNEISEKSEIFDDQFSVERPDGSNFTLKIRSTKLEDSAMYFCASRPGGRISNTGELFFGEGSRLTVL.

The chain joins TRBV7-9 to TRBJ1-3; unclear D gene. The CDR3 length is 14 residues. Germline values: CDR1 SEHNR, CDR2 FQNEAQ (reference sequence). V was shortened by 6 bases and J by 0 bases, with 9 bases between the two germline ends. CDR3 amino acids: CASRPGSSGNTIYF. The CDR3 region has the DNA TGTGCCAGCAGACCAGGAAGCTCTGGAAACACCATATATTTT.

The chain recombines TRBV9 with TRBJ2-7; 7 bases line up with TRBD2. Germline trimming cut 0 bases from V and 3 bases from J; bases unmatched to any gene: 9. Germline V CDR1 and CDR2: SGDLS, YYNGEE. CDR3 length: 16 amino acids. CDR3 protein: CASSVAPETSFYEQYF. Written as DNA, the CDR3 is TGTGCCAGCAGCGTAGCTCCGGAGACTAGCTTCTACGAGCAGTACTTC. The full variable domain, with the rest looked up from reference TRBV9 and TRBJ2-7, is DSGVTQTPKHLITATGQRVTLRCSPRSGDLSVYWYQQSLDQGLQFLIQYYNGEERAKGNILERFSAQQFPDLHSELNLSSLELGDSALYFCASSVAPETSFYEQYFGPGTRLTVT.

This chain joins TRBV25-1 and TRBJ2-2; 9 bases line up with TRBD1. V was clipped by 3 bases and J by 6 bases; unmatched bases: 8. From germline, CDR1 is MGHDK and CDR2 SYGVNS. There are 16 residues in the CDR3. CDR3 sequence (DNA): TGTGCCAGCAGTGACCACCGACAGGGGGTATCCGGGGAGCTGTTTTTT. This translates into CASSDHRQGVSGELFF. Drawing the rest from reference TRBV25-1 and TRBJ2-2, the complete variable domain is EADIYQTPRYLVIGTGKKITLECSQTMGHDKMYWYQQDPGMELHLIHYSYGVNSTEKGDLSSESTVSRIRTEHFPLTLESARPSHTSQYLCASSDHRQGVSGELFFGEGSRLTVL.